This TCR beta chain stems from a study of shared clonotypes between healthy human individuals (dated by TCRdb to the early 2020s). General notes on the study: Three men and two women, aged 18 to 49 years, made up the cohort. For each donor, three plates each were used for CD4 naive and CD4 memory, two plates were used for CD8 naive, and one plate was used for CD8 memory. To estimate repertoire size and how much clonotypes are shared between individuals, the study performed deep sequencing of blood TCR repertoires from about five healthy adults. Different laboratories and diverse techniques were used to prepare libraries and sequence TCR repertoires, to increase sequencing depth and limit assay-specific biases. Between about 0.8 and 9.5 billion PBMCs per donor were obtained by leukapheresis.

In the germline V gene, CDR1 corresponds to SQVTM and CDR2 to ANQGSEA. V gives up 4 bases and J gives up 2 bases, and the segment between their germline ends measures 9 bases. The CDR3 contains 12 residues, cysteine and phenylalanine counted. Here the CDR3 DNA is all that survives: 36 bases in frame from base 1. Using the deep immunoSEQ assay, TCR CDR3 regions were amplified from genomic DNA by multiplex PCR. For each cell subset, the extracted genomic DNA was distributed evenly across all wells of several immunoSEQ 96-well plates, and each plate served as one replicate. Each replicate PCR for sorted subsets received about 220 ng genomic DNA, equal to roughly 29,000 T cell genomes. Purified libraries were measured with a Qubit 3.0 fluorometer, size-checked on a Bioanalyzer 2100, and measured again with the KAPA Library Quantification kit. Every immunoSEQ 96-well plate was sequenced on a dedicated single-read 150-cycle Illumina NextSeq 550 flow cell. In the source study's methods: Because the immunoSEQ output included only junctional sequences and no quality scores, the filtering could not be the same as the filtering used for full-length reads. To assign V/J genes and CDR3, sequences were annotated using PyIR, a Python wrapper for IgBLAST v1.9, with IMGT germline references. Reads with weak V/J assignments (E-value above 1e-6), missing CDR3, stop codons, out-of-frame junctions, or ambiguous translated residues were removed. V3J clonotypes were defined by identical inferred V gene, J gene, and CDR3 amino acid sequence. To compute the percentage overlap between repertoires, the number of shared unique clonotypes was divided by the size of the smaller repertoire. RTK rarefaction, the Chao1 estimator, and Recon v2.1 estimates of unobserved clonotypes were used to assess repertoire richness. For all TCRbeta clonotypes obtained by the gDNA method from a few donors, generation probabilities were computed with OLGA. The immuneACCESS repertoire file appears here via TCRdb, limited to in-frame rearrangements. These files lack a portion of the clones; in checked studies, under half of the deficit traces to unresolved V genes, and the cause of the others is not known. V, J and clone size were drawn from that table, and D and trimming were deduced from the DNA. In this sample the table shows some 1,600,000 clones, 95% to 99% of which occur a single time. The top ten constitute 0.4% to 0.55% of the sample.

This clone was seen more than once but under ten times. Its antigen target is currently unknown. Base qualities are missing; no much larger clone stands one base away. General findings and caveats noted by the study authors: Sampling was restricted to blood, and TCR repertoires in tissues likely differ from the TCR repertoires found in blood. Even with the large sequencing depth, rarefaction of the sorted-subset datasets indicated that sequencing was incomplete. Compared with non-shared clonotypes, clonotypes shared by all four sorted-subset donors had higher generation probabilities. About 5% of naive CD4, more than 3% of naive CD8, about 2.4% of memory CD4, and 0.35% to 0.4% of memory CD8 clonotypes were shared across several donors. Larger estimated clonotype richness was generally found for naive subsets than for memory subsets. The genetic and exposure-history diversity represented was limited by the small number of donors. Pairwise subsampling led to the expectation that sequencing depth would affect the degree of clonotype sharing among donors.

The donors were healthy, HIV-negative adults who had no recently reported acute infections or vaccinations. All donors were Caucasian adults living in Nashville, Tennessee, USA. CD4+ T cells were enriched by magnetic negative selection, after which naive cells were positively selected on CD45RA and the negative fraction was taken as the memory subset. Blood was collected by leukapheresis, and PBMCs were isolated by Ficoll-Histopaque density gradient centrifugation and then cryopreserved in liquid nitrogen vapor phase. Analytical flow cytometry was used to check the purity and quantity of each magnetically sorted T cell population. Genomic DNA was isolated from every sorted fraction and measured by UV absorbance on a Nanodrop 2000c.

Sequenced input: naive CD4+ T cells sorted from blood. The cell subset or site label on this specimen signifies: CD45RA+ positively selected. The sequence was obtained from a man aged 25-45 years in good health. The chain couples TRBV29-1 to TRBJ2-7; no D gene can be assigned with confidence. The DNA reads TGCAGCGTTGCCAACCCAGCCTACGAGCAGTACTTC. Its amino acids are CSVANPAYEQYF.